Listed below are T cell receptor beta chains from one sample, sequenced in a study of shared clonotypes between healthy human individuals. Sequenced by immunoSEQ multiplex PCR; TCRdb stores in-frame clones only, minus some. The data show around 1.6 million clones, 95% to 99% seen once. The sequenced material came from naive CD4+ T cells sorted from blood. Every receptor here comes from a man aged 25-45 years in good health. Both conserved end residues are part of each CDR3. A D gene is named only where the DNA matches it firmly. Clone size is stated in some rows and not others, as once, few, many or a class when expanded.

V gene	D gene	clone size	J gene	CDR3 DNA	CDR3 protein
TRBV29-1	TRBD1	NA	TRBJ1-1	TGCAGCGGTGGGACAGACGAAGCTTTCTTT	CSGGTDEAFF
TRBV15	NA	NA	TRBJ1-1	TGTGCCACCAGCCGTTCGCGGGGCGCCGAAGCTTTCTTT	CATSRSRGAEAFF
TRBV29-1	NA	NA	TRBJ2-3	TGCAGCGTTACTGCGAAAAGCACAGATACGCAGTATTTT	CSVTAKSTDTQYF
TRBV27	TRBD1	once	TRBJ2-7	TGTGCCAGCAGGCGGGGACAGGACTTTAGCGCAAACTCCTACGAGCAGTACTTC	CASRRGQDFSANSYEQYF
TRBV6-1	NA	NA	TRBJ1-1	TGTGCCAGCAGTGAAGTAGGTGGCGGGGCCCGGGGCACTGAAGCTTTCTTT	CASSEVGGGARGTEAFF
TRBV5-1	TRBD1	NA	TRBJ1-5	TGCGCCAGCAGCTTTCGGGCAGGGGGCCAGCCCCAGCATTTT	CASSFRAGGQPQHF
TRBV9	NA	NA	TRBJ1-2	TGTGCCAGCAGCATAACTCGAAGGGGACTGAACTATGGCTACACCTTC	CASSITRRGLNYGYTF
TRBV20-1	NA	NA	TRBJ2-1	TGCAGTGCGACCCTCCGGGGTGAGCAGTTCTTC	CSATLRGEQFF
TRBV11-2	NA	NA	TRBJ1-4	TGTGCCAGCAGCGCAGACAGAAATGAAAAACTGTTTTTT	CASSADRNEKLFF
TRBV29-1	NA	NA	TRBJ2-1	TGCAGCGTTGAACAGGACTCTTACAATGAGCAGTTCTTC	CSVEQDSYNEQFF
TRBV2	TRBD2	NA	TRBJ2-1	TGTGCCAGCAGTGCGCGGGGCGGGAGCTCCTACAATGAGCAGTTCTTC	CASSARGGSSYNEQFF
TRBV9	TRBD2	NA	TRBJ2-7	TGTGCCAGCAGCGTAAAGGCTAGCGGGAGCTACGAGCAGTACTTC	CASSVKASGSYEQYF
TRBV5-1	TRBD2	NA	TRBJ2-5	TGCGCCAGCAGCTTCGGGACTAGAGAAGAGACCCAGTACTTC	CASSFGTREETQYF
TRBV6-1	NA	NA	TRBJ1-5	TGTGCCAGCAGTGGCGCATCGGAACCTAGACCATATAGCAATCAGCCCCAGCATTTT	CASSGASEPRPYSNQPQHF
TRBV18	NA	NA	TRBJ2-5	TGTGCCAGCTCACCACCGGGTAACGGTGGAGGGACCCAGTACTTC	CASSPPGNGGGTQYF
TRBV10-3	NA	NA	TRBJ2-7	TGTGCCATCAGTGGGGGGGCCTACGAGCAGTACTTC	CAISGGAYEQYF
TRBV7-9	NA	NA	TRBJ2-1	TGTGCCAGCAGCTTTGGCCAGGCGGACAATGAGCAGTTCTTC	CASSFGQADNEQFF
TRBV5-1	NA	NA	TRBJ2-3	TGCGCCAGCAGCTTGCTGAACGGGAGATCCACAGATACGCAGTATTTT	CASSLLNGRSTDTQYF
TRBV19	TRBD1	once	TRBJ1-1	TGTGCCAGTAGTAGCAGGGGGCTCACTGAAGCTTTCTTT	CASSSRGLTEAFF
TRBV5-5	TRBD2	NA	TRBJ2-7	TGTGCCAGCAGCTTGGCTAGCGGGTACGAGCAGTACTTC	CASSLASGYEQYF
TRBV9	NA	NA	TRBJ2-2	TGTGCCAGCAGCGTAGTTCCGAACACCGGGGAGCTGTTTTTT	CASSVVPNTGELFF
TRBV11-2	NA	NA	TRBJ2-5	TGTGCCAGCAGCTTAGGGGTTATGTGGATGGGACAGACCCAGTACTTC	CASSLGVMWMGQTQYF
TRBV18	NA	NA	TRBJ2-7	TGTGCCAGCTCACTGACGACAGTCGAGCAGTACTTC	CASSLTTVEQYF
TRBV25-1	TRBD1	NA	TRBJ2-1	TGTGCCAGCAGTGAACCGGGACAGGGGCTTAAGAATGAGCAGTTCTTC	CASSEPGQGLKNEQFF
TRBV5-1	TRBD1	once	TRBJ2-3	TGCGCCAGCGCAGACAGGGGAGCGATCACAGATACGCAGTATTTT	CASADRGAITDTQYF
TRBV18	TRBD2	NA	TRBJ2-3	TGTGCCAGCTCACCCCCGGGACTAGCGGGAGATACGCAGTATTTT	CASSPPGLAGDTQYF
TRBV25-1	TRBD1	NA	TRBJ2-7	TGTGCCAGCAGTGCGGACAGGGCCCCCTACGAGCAGTACTTC	CASSADRAPYEQYF
TRBV27	TRBD1	NA	TRBJ2-7	TGTGCCAGCAGTTTATGGGACAGGTCCCTTTCCTACGAGCAGTACTTC	CASSLWDRSLSYEQYF
TRBV7-5	NA	NA	TRBJ2-1	TGTGTCAGAAGCTTAGGGACAGGGGGGAATGAGCAGTTCTTC	CVRSLGTGGNEQFF
TRBV27	TRBD2	NA	TRBJ2-3	TGTGCCAGCAGTCCCAACATAGCGGGAGTAGATACGCAGTATTTT	CASSPNIAGVDTQYF
TRBV25-1	TRBD2	NA	TRBJ2-3	TGTGCCAGCAGTCAAAATCCGGGACTAGGGAGCACAGATACGCAGTATTTT	CASSQNPGLGSTDTQYF
TRBV7-3	NA	NA	TRBJ1-4	TGTGCCAGCAGCTTTTCGGGGGAAAAACTGTTTTTT	CASSFSGEKLFF
TRBV7-6	NA	NA	TRBJ2-7	TGTGCCAGCAGCTTAGTAGACACCCACTCCTACGAGCAGTACTTC	CASSLVDTHSYEQYF
TRBV28	TRBD2	NA	TRBJ2-5	TGTGCCAGCAAACCACCAGGGGCGGTGACTAGCGGGAGACAAGAGACCCAGTACTTC	CASKPPGAVTSGRQETQYF
TRBV7-9	TRBD1	NA	TRBJ2-2	TGTGCCAGCAGCCCACAAGCGACAGGGGGCAGACTAGCCGGGGAGCTGTTTTTT	CASSPQATGGRLAGELFF
TRBV4-2	NA	NA	TRBJ2-7	TGTGCCAGCAGCCAAGAGGTACAGGGACGGTTCGAGCAGTACTTC	CASSQEVQGRFEQYF
TRBV15	TRBD1	once	TRBJ2-7	TGTGCCACCACCAGGGACAGGGTCTCGTACGAGCAGTACTTC	CATTRDRVSYEQYF
TRBV7-9	TRBD1	NA	TRBJ1-2	TGTGCCAGCAGCCGAATACAGGGGTCGGGCTACACCTTC	CASSRIQGSGYTF
TRBV7-2	TRBD2	NA	TRBJ2-1	TGTGCCAGCAGCTTATATAGCGGGAGAATTCTTGGGAATGAGCAGTTCTTC	CASSLYSGRILGNEQFF
TRBV6-4	NA	NA	TRBJ1-5	TGTGCCAGCAGTGACCAGGATGGTCAGCCCCAGCATTTT	CASSDQDGQPQHF
TRBV28	NA	NA	TRBJ2-7	TGTGCCACACAGGAGCTTTCCTACGAGCAGTACTTC	CATQELSYEQYF
TRBV9	NA	once	TRBJ2-1	TGTGCCAGCAGCGTAGACGACTTCCGAAGGGGGGGGCAGTTCTTC	CASSVDDFRRGGQFF